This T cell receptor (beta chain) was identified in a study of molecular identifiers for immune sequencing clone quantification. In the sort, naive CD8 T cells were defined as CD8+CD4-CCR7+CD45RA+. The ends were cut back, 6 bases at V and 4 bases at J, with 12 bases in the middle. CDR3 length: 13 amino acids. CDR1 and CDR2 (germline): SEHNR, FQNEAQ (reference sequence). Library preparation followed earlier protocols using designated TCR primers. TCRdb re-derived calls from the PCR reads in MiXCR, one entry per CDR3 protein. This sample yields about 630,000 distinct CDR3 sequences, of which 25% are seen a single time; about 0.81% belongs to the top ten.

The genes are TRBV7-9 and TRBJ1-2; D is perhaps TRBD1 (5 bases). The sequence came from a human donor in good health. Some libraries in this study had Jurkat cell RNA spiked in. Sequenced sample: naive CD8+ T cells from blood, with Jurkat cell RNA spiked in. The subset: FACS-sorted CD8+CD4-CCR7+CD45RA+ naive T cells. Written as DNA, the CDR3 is TGTGCCAGCAGGGGGGGAATCCCCTATGGCTACACCTTC. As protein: CASRGGIPYGYTF.